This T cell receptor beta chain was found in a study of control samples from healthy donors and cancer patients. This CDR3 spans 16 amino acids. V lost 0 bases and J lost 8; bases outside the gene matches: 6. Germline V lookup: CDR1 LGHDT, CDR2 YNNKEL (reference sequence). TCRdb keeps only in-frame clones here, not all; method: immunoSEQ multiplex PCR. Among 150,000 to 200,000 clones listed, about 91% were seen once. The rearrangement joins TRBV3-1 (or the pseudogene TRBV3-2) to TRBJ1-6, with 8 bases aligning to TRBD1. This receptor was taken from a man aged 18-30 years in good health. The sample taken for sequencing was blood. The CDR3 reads CASSQEDGTGDSPLHF. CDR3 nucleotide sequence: TGTGCCAGCAGCCAAGAGGATGGGACAGGTGATTCACCCCTCCACTTT.